Below, 32 T cell receptor beta chains from the same sample are listed, as sequenced in a study of T cells after yellow fever vaccination. TCRdb reprocessed the 5' RACE reads with MiXCR, giving one entry per CDR3 protein. Seen here are 95,000 to 150,000 distinct CDR3 sequences, around 7.7% observed once, and the top ten hold just under 2.5%. The sequencing here drew on CD4+ T cells sorted from PBMCs, taken 10 days after the first yellow fever vaccination. The source of these receptors is a man in his late teens or twenties who received the YFV17D yellow fever vaccine.

This clonotype was detected ten times or more. This sequence joins TRBV5-5 and TRBJ1-2; D unclear. Germline V gene sequence: CDR1 SGHKS, CDR2 YYEKEE (reference sequence). The CDR3 consists of 16 residues. Trimming took 4 bases from V and 7 from J, leaving 23 bases between them. The CDR3 reads CASSPSGTAVEIGYTF. As DNA, the CDR3 is TGTGCCAGCAGCCCTTCGGGAACAGCGGTGGAAATTGGCTACACCTTC.

This clonotype was detected many times. The chain combines TRBV27 with TRBJ1-2; a possible D gene is TRBD1 (5 bases). CDR1 is MNHEY and CDR2 is SMNVEV in the germline V gene (reference sequence). The CDR3 is 14 residues long. Trimming stripped 8 bases from V and 5 bases from J, with 18 bases between. CDR3 residues: CASGYRDQWYGYTF. The CDR3, as DNA: TGTGCCAGCGGCTACCGGGACCAGTGGTATGGCTACACCTTC.

The table lists this clonotype with many counts. The chain carries TRBV7-2 and TRBJ2-1; no clear D. From germline, CDR1 is SGHTA and CDR2 FQGNSA. Trimming took 2 bases from V and 0 from J, leaving 11 bases between them. The CDR3 sequence is 16 residues long. The CDR3 DNA reads as TGTGCCAGCAGCTTAACGGCGGCAAGCTCCTACAATGAGCAGTTCTTC. Translated, it gives CASSLTAASSYNEQFF.

The genes are TRBV27 and TRBJ1-5, with 10 bases lining up with TRBD1. The germline V gene encodes CDR1 MNHEY and CDR2 SMNVEV (reference sequence). With V trimmed by 5 bases and J by 3 bases, 16 bases remained unmatched. This CDR3 comprises 19 residues. Here the CDR3 DNA reads TGTGCCAGCAGTACCGAGGACAGGGGGGTCCCGGAAGACAATCAGCCCCAGCATTTT. Translated: CASSTEDRGVPEDNQPQHF.

This clonotype came up many times. V gene TRBV28 combines with J gene TRBJ2-3; no clear D. Per the germline V gene, CDR1 is MDHEN and CDR2 is SYDVKM. Trimming stripped 2 bases from V and 2 bases from J, with 8 bases between. This CDR3 has 14 amino acids. This CDR3 is CASSLGGSTDTQYF. The CDR3 nucleotides are TGTGCCAGCAGTTTAGGCGGATCCACAGATACGCAGTATTTT. Using reference TRBV28 and TRBJ2-3 for the parts outside the CDR3, the full variable domain is DVKVTQSSRYLVKRTGEKVFLECVQDMDHENMFWYRQDPGLGLRLIYFSYDVKMKEKGDIPEGYSVSREKKERFSLILESASTNQTSMYLCASSLGGSTDTQYFGPGTRLTVL.

This chain connects TRBV18 to TRBJ1-4, with unresolved D. CDR1 is KGHSH, CDR2 LQKENI, per germline. Trimming removed 1 base from V and 7 bases from J, with 10 bases in between. The CDR3 sequence is 14 residues long. CDR3 loop: CASSPLGRGEKLFF. The CDR3 DNA follows: TGTGCCAGCTCACCACTCGGACGGGGTGAAAAACTGTTTTTT.

V usage is TRBV20-1 and J usage is TRBJ2-3, with unresolved D. The V gene lost 6 bases and the J gene lost 2 bases, with 15 bases spanning the gap. This CDR3 has 14 amino acids. Germline V gives CDR1 DFQATT, CDR2 SNEGSKA (reference sequence). CDR3 sequence: CSASGSVNTDTQYF. CDR3 nucleotide sequence: TGCAGTGCGTCTGGATCCGTTAACACAGATACGCAGTATTTT.

This clonotype was recorded many times. This sequence joins TRBV7-9 and TRBJ2-1; D may be TRBD2 (6 bases). V was pared by 5 bases and J by 3 bases, with 11 bases between. Germline assignment: CDR1 SEHNR and CDR2 FQNEAQ (reference sequence). This CDR3 has 14 residues. The CDR3 DNA follows: TGTGCCAGCAGCCCGGGACTCCGCTACAATGAGCAGTTCTTC. It encodes CASSPGLRYNEQFF.

This clonotype has at least ten counts. The chain employs TRBV20-1 and TRBJ1-1; no definite D call. This CDR3 has 13 residues. Germline loops: CDR1 DFQATT, CDR2 SNEGSKA (reference sequence). With 4 bases removed from V and 1 base from J, the gap between germline ends came to 10 bases. The CDR3 loop reads CSATPWRNTEAFF. The DNA of the CDR3 is TGCAGTGCTACTCCGTGGCGGAACACTGAAGCTTTCTTT.

At least ten counts were recorded for this clonotype. The rearrangement links TRBV7-2 to TRBJ2-7, with 9 positions matching TRBD2. The V gene's germline CDR1 is SGHTA and CDR2 FQGNSA. V shed 3 bases, J shed 7 bases, and the junction held 10 bases outside the gene matches. The CDR3 is made up of 15 amino acids. CDR3 nucleotides: TGTGCCAGCAGCTTTGAGGCTAGCGGGGTGAGAGAGCAGTACTTC. Translating it yields CASSFEASGVREQYF.

This chain joins TRBV5-4 and TRBJ1-1; no firm D call. From germline, CDR1 is SGHNT and CDR2 YYREEE (reference sequence). V gave up 0 bases and J gave up 2 bases, with 11 bases separating them. The CDR3 is 15 residues long. CDR3 DNA sequence: TGTGCCAGCAGCTTGGCTGCGGTAGCCAACACTGAAGCTTTCTTT. As protein: CASSLAAVANTEAFF.

At least ten counts were recorded for this clonotype. This chain uses TRBV5-1 with TRBJ2-3; D is ambiguous. The CDR3 spans 14 residues. Germline V gene data show CDR1 as SGHRS and CDR2 as YFSETQ. The V end lost 3 bases, the J end lost 2 bases, and 10 bases lay between the germline ends. CDR3 in amino acids: CASSSQTLTDTQYF. CDR3 DNA: TGCGCCAGCAGCTCCCAGACCCTCACAGATACGCAGTATTTT.

This clonotype was detected ten times or more. The chain joins TRBV6-6 to TRBJ2-6; D remains ambiguous. The ends were cut back, 6 bases at V and 3 bases at J, with 3 bases in the middle. The germline gives CDR1 MNHNY, CDR2 SVGAGI (reference sequence). This CDR3 is built from 12 residues. CDR3 DNA sequence: TGTGCCAGCAGCGGTGGGGCCAACGTCCTGACTTTC. It specifies CASSGGANVLTF.

There are many counts of this clonotype. The chain has TRBV7-2 and TRBJ2-3; D gene uncertain. This CDR3 has 13 residues. Trimming cost V 3 bases and J 4 bases, with 8 bases left between them. Germline V gene data show CDR1 as SGHTA and CDR2 as FQGNSA. CDR3 region: CASSFARSDTQYF. DNA of the CDR3: TGTGCCAGCAGCTTTGCGAGATCAGATACGCAGTATTTT.

This clonotype appeared many times. The chain is built from TRBV5-1 and TRBJ2-5, with D perhaps matching TRBD1 (7 bases). Trimming removed 4 bases from V and 4 bases from J, with 17 bases in between. CDR1 SGHRS and CDR2 YFSETQ come from the germline V gene. The CDR3 is made up of 15 amino acids. The CDR3 DNA sequence: TGCGCCAGCAGCCGAGACAGGGAGGTTGGAGAGACCCAGTACTTC. Its translation is CASSRDREVGETQYF. Supplemented by reference TRBV5-1 and TRBJ2-5, the full variable domain reads KAGVTQTPRYLIKTRGQQVTLSCSPISGHRSVSWYQQTPGQGLQFLFEYFSETQRNKGNFPGRFSGRQFSNSRSEMNVSTLELGDSALYLCASSRDREVGETQYFGPGTRLLVL.

V is TRBV12-2 and J is TRBJ1-5. TRBV12-2 is shown as a pseudogene. The CDR3 loop spans 15 amino acids. The CDR3 region is CASRSTQVLEQPQHF. CDR3 DNA: TGTGCAAGTCGTTCCACTCAGGTTCTAGAGCAGCCCCAGCATTTT.

In nucleotides, the CDR3 is TGTGCCAGCACGGGACTAGCGGGGACAGATACGCAGTATTTT. The encoded protein is CASTGLAGTDTQYF. V and J are TRBV18 and TRBJ2-3; 13 positions agree with TRBD2. The CDR3 sequence is 14 residues long. V trimming: 8 bases; J trimming: 3 bases; junction bases outside the gene matches: 2. Germline V CDR1 and CDR2: KGHSH, LQKENI.

This clonotype has more than one count but fewer than ten. The V gene is TRBV7-2, the J gene TRBJ2-3; 8 bases map to TRBD2. J was trimmed by 8 bases and V by 4 bases; bases with no gene match: 11. CDR1 is SGHTA and CDR2 is FQGNSA in the germline V gene. The CDR3 totals 15 residues. CDR3 sequence reads: CASSWGGGRRATQYF. CDR3 DNA sequence: TGTGCCAGCAGCTGGGGCGGGGGGCGGCGTGCTACGCAGTATTTT.

Only a few counts were recorded for this clonotype. The chain combines TRBV20-1 with TRBJ2-1, with TRBD2 matching over 8 bases. The CDR3 spans 15 residues. V lost 0 bases, J lost 7 bases, and 8 bases stayed unmatched. Germline values: CDR1 DFQATT, CDR2 SNEGSKA (reference sequence). CDR3 sequence (DNA): TGCAGTGCTAGAGATCCGGGGGGGGCAGGGAATGAGCAGTTCTTC. Amino acids: CSARDPGGAGNEQFF.

The chain joins TRBV12-3 or TRBV12-4 to TRBJ1-2; no firm D call. There are 13 residues in the CDR3. Deletions cut 2 bases from V and 0 bases from J, with 4 bases between. CDR3 loop: CASSLTSNYGYTF. As DNA, the CDR3 is TGTGCCAGCAGTTTAACGTCTAACTATGGCTACACCTTC.

This clonotype was picked up many times. V and J are TRBV12-3 or TRBV12-4 and TRBJ1-4, with D perhaps TRBD1 (5 bases). V was trimmed by 6 bases and J by 5 bases, leaving 13 bases between them. The CDR3 covers 14 residues. The CDR3 DNA follows: TGTGCCAGCAGCCGTGACAGTCGAAATGAAAAACTGTTTTTT. Its translation: CASSRDSRNEKLFF.

This clonotype showed up just a few times. This chain joins TRBV5-4 and TRBJ2-3, with 10 nucleotides matching TRBD2. There are 17 residues in the CDR3. Germline loops: CDR1 SGHNT, CDR2 YYREEE (reference sequence). V lost 1 base to trimming and J lost 3 bases; unmatched junction nucleotides: 8. Here the CDR3 DNA reads TGTGCCAGCAGCTTGCCGAGCGGGGGGGCGGGGACAGATACGCAGTATTTT. Encoded protein: CASSLPSGGAGTDTQYF.

In its sample, this clonotype was seen many times. The rearrangement joins TRBV11-2 to TRBJ2-1; 7 bases line up with TRBD2. V was clipped by 2 bases and J by 4 bases; unmatched bases: 5. The CDR3 totals 15 residues. Germline V gene data show CDR1 as SGHAT and CDR2 as FQNNGV. CDR3 sequence (DNA): TGTGCCAGCAGCTTAAGGCCTAGCGGATACAATGAGCAGTTCTTC. This translates into CASSLRPSGYNEQFF.

The chain joins TRBV29-1 to TRBJ2-5; 7 bases are shared with TRBD1. The CDR3 consists of 13 residues. Germline assignment: CDR1 SQVTM and CDR2 ANQGSEA. With 5 bases clipped from V and 5 bases from J, the junction kept 8 bases outside the gene matches. CDR3 coding DNA: TGCAGCGTTTCACAGGGGAGTCGGGAGACCCAGTACTTC. Protein sequence: CSVSQGSRETQYF.

This clonotype came up many times. The genes are TRBV2 and TRBJ1-6; D unclear. The CDR3 sequence is 11 residues long. V lost 2 bases, J lost 8 bases, and 1 base lay in between. CDR1 is SNHLY and CDR2 is FYNNEI in the germline V gene. Here the CDR3 reads CASSEYSPLHF. CDR3 sequence (DNA): TGTGCCAGCAGTGAATATTCACCCCTCCACTTT.

This clonotype was counted ten times or more. The V gene is TRBV9, the J gene TRBJ2-3; D is undetermined. V lost 2 bases and J 5 bases, leaving 9 bases between the germline ends. The CDR3 sequence is 13 residues long. CDR1 is SGDLS and CDR2 is YYNGEE in the germline V gene. CDR3 region: CASSVAFLDTQYF. CDR3 nucleotides: TGTGCCAGCAGCGTTGCTTTTCTAGATACGCAGTATTTT.

A note on this clonotype: A much larger clone differs from this one at a single base, so this may be a read error. The chain couples TRBV20-1 to TRBJ2-6, with D perhaps matching TRBD1 (5 bases). This CDR3 contains 18 residues. V was cut by 0 bases and J by 4 bases, with 19 bases left in between. Germline V CDR1 and CDR2: DFQATT, SNEGSKA (reference sequence). Here the CDR3 DNA reads TGCAGTGCTAGAGATCGTTGGCATGGGGCGAGAGGGGCCAACGTCCTGACTTTC. This codes for CSARDRWHGARGANVLTF.

This clonotype was detected ten times or more. The chain joins TRBV3-1 to TRBJ1-2; 7 bases fit TRBD1. V shed 6 bases, J shed 3 bases, and the junction held 7 bases outside the gene matches. CDR1 and CDR2 (germline): LGHDT, YNNKEL (reference sequence). There are 14 residues in the CDR3. In DNA, the CDR3 is TGTGCCAGCAGTCGACTCGGACAGGACTATGGCTACACCTTC. Translation: CASSRLGQDYGYTF. The whole variable domain, remainder taken from reference TRBV3-1 and TRBJ1-2, is DTAVSQTPKYLVTQMGNDKSIKCEQNLGHDTMYWYKQDSKKFLKIMFSYNNKELIINETVPNRFSPKSPDKAHLNLHINSLELGDSAVYFCASSRLGQDYGYTFGSGTRLTVV.

The chain joins TRBV7-2 to TRBJ2-2; 11 nucleotides agree with TRBD2. The CDR3 totals 15 residues. Germline CDR1 SGHTA, CDR2 FQGNSA. V shed 4 bases, J shed 6 bases, and the junction held 4 bases outside the gene matches. Written as DNA, the CDR3 is TGTGCCAGCAGCTCATTAGCGGGGGGGCCCGGGGAGCTGTTTTTT. Translation: CASSSLAGGPGELFF.

This clonotype was seen at least ten times. The chain links TRBV5-1 to TRBJ2-2; no firm D call. The CDR3 contains 15 residues. Germline V lookup: CDR1 SGHRS, CDR2 YFSETQ. V lost 0 bases to trimming and J lost 0 bases, with 6 bases between them. The CDR3 reads CASSLGTTNTGELFF. DNA of the CDR3: TGCGCCAGCAGCTTGGGCACCACGAACACCGGGGAGCTGTTTTTT. The full variable domain, completed using reference TRBV5-1 and TRBJ2-2, is KAGVTQTPRYLIKTRGQQVTLSCSPISGHRSVSWYQQTPGQGLQFLFEYFSETQRNKGNFPGRFSGRQFSNSRSEMNVSTLELGDSALYLCASSLGTTNTGELFFGEGSRLTVL.

This clonotype showed up many times. The V call is TRBV19, the J call TRBJ2-7; the match to TRBD2 covers 7 bases. CDR1 is LNHDA, CDR2 SQIVND, per germline (reference sequence). This CDR3 has 13 amino acids. The ends lost 11 bases at V and 3 bases at J; junction bases unmatched: 10. CDR3 DNA sequence: TGTGCCGCCTCCGGGCGGGGGAGCTACGAGCAGTACTTC. Translating it yields CAASGRGSYEQYF.

Ten or more counts support this clonotype. The V call is TRBV12-5, the J call TRBJ2-5; unclear D gene. With 3 bases removed from V and 5 bases from J, the gap between germline ends came to 7 bases. This CDR3 region has 12 residues. CDR1 is LGHNT and CDR2 is FRNRAP in the germline V gene. The DNA of the CDR3 is TGTGCTAGTGGTTTCCGCCCGGAGACCCAGTACTTC. Translated, it gives CASGFRPETQYF.